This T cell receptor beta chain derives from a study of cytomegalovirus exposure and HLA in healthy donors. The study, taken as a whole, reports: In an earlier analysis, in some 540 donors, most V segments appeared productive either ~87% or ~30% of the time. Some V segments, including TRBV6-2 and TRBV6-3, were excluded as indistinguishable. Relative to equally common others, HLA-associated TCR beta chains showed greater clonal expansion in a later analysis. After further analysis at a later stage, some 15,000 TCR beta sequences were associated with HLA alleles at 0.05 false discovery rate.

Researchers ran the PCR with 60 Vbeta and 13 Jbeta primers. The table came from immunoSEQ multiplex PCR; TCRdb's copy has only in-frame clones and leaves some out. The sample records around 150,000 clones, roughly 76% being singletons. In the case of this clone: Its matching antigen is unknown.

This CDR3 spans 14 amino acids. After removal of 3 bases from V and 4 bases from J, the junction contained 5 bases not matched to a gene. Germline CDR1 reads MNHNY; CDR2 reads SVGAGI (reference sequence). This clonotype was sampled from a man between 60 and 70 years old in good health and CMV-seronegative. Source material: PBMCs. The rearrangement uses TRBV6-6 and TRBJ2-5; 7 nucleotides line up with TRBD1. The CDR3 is CASSYTGDRETQYF. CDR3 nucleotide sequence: TGTGCCAGCAGTTATACAGGGGATAGAGAGACCCAGTACTTC.